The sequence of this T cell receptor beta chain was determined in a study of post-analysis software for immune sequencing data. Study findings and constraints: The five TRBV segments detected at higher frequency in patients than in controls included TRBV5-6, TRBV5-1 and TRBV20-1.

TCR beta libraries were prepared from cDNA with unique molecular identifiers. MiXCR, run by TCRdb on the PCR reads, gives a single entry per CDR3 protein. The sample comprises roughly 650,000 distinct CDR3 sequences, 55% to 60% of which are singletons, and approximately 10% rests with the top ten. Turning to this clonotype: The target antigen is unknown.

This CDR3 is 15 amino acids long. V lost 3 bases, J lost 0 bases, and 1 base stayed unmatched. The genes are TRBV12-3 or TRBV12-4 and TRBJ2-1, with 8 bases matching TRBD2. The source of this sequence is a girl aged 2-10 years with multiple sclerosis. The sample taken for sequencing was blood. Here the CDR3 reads CASSFGGDSYNEQFF. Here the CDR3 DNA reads TGTGCCAGCAGTTTCGGGGGGGACTCCTACAATGAGCAGTTCTTC.